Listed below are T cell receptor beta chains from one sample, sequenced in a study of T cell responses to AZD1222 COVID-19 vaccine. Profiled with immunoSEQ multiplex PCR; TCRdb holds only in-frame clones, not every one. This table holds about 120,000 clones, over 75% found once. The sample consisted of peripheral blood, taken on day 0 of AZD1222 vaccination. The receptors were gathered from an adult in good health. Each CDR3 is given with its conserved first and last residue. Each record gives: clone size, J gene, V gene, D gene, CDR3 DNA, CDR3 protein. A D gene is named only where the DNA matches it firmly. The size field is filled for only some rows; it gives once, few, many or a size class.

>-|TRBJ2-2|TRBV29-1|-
TGCAGCGTTGATCTGGTTACCGGGGAGCTGTTTTTT
CSVDLVTGELFF
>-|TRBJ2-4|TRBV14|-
TGTGCCAGCAGCCAAGGACGGGGCATTCAGTACTTC
CASSQGRGIQYF
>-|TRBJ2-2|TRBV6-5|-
TGTGCCAGCAGAAGACAGCCGAACACCGGGGAGCTGTTTTTT
CASRRQPNTGELFF
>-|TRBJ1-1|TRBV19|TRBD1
TGTGCCAGTAGTATAGGAGACAGGGGTAGCACTGAAGCTTTCTTT
CASSIGDRGSTEAFF
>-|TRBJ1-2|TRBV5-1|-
TGCGCCAGCAGCTTGCCCAGGGAGGAGGTCAATGGCTACACCTTC
CASSLPREEVNGYTF
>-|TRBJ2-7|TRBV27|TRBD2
TGTGCCAGCAGTTACAGGCTAGCGGGGACTTCTGAGCAGTACTTC
CASSYRLAGTSEQYF
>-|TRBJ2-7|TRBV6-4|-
TGTGCCAGCAGTCCGGGGCCCACCTACGAGCAGTACTTC
CASSPGPTYEQYF
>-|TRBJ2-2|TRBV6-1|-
TGTGCCAGCAGTGGTAAGGCGTCGAGTATCACCGGGGAGCTGTTTTTT
CASSGKASSITGELFF
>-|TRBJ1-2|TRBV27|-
TGTGCCAGCAGTTTATCGGGACTGGGCTCCTATGGCTACACCTTC
CASSLSGLGSYGYTF
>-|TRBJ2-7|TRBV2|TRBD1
TGTGCCAGCGAGGAGAGACAGGGGCTCGGCGAGCAGTACTTC
CASEERQGLGEQYF
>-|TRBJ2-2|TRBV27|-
TGTGCCAGCAGTTTAACCCTGGCCAGGATAACAACCGGGGAGCTGTTTTTT
CASSLTLARITTGELFF
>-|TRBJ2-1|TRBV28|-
TGTGCCAGCAGTTTATTCCGCTACAATGAGCAGTTCTTC
CASSLFRYNEQFF
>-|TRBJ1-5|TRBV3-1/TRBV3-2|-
TGTGCCAGCAGCCAAATGGGCAATCAGCCCCAGCATTTT
CASSQMGNQPQHF
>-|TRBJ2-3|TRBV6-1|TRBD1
TGTGCCAGCAGTGTTTGGACAGGGGCGGGGACAGATACGCAGTATTTT
CASSVWTGAGTDTQYF
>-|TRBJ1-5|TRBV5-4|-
TGTGCCAGCAGCCTACAAGGCAATCAGCCCCAGCATTTT
CASSLQGNQPQHF
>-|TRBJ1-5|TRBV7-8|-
TGTGCCAGCAGCTTAGCGTTCCGCAATCAGCCCCAGCATTTT
CASSLAFRNQPQHF
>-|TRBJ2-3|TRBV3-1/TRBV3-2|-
TGTGCCAGCAGCCAAGAAAGCACAGATACGCAGTATTTT
CASSQESTDTQYF
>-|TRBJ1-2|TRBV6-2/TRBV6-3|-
TGTGCCAGCAGTATGCCGGGACTGTATGGCTACACCTTC
CASSMPGLYGYTF
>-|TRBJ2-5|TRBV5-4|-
TGTGCCAGCAGCTTGGGGGGGTTTCAGGAGACCCAGTACTTC
CASSLGGFQETQYF
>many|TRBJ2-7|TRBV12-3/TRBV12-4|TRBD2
TGTGCCAGCAGCCACGGACTAGACGAGCAGTACTTC
CASSHGLDEQYF
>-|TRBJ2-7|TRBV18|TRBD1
TGTGCCAGCTCACCCGCACGCTTGACAGGGCCGCCCTACGAGCAGTACTTC
CASSPARLTGPPYEQYF
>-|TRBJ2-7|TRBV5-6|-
TGTGCCAGCAGCTTGTCCCCCGGGGCGTTTGGCTACGAGCAGTACTTC
CASSLSPGAFGYEQYF
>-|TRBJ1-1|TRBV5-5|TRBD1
TGTGCCAGCACCACAGGGGGGAACACTGAAGCTTTCTTT
CASTTGGNTEAFF
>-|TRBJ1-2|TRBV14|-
TGTGCCAGCAGCCAACAGATATCTTATGGCTACACCTTC
CASSQQISYGYTF
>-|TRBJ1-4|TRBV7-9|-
TGTGCCAGCAGCAAGACAGCTAGTGCAACTAATGAAAAACTGTTTTTT
CASSKTASATNEKLFF
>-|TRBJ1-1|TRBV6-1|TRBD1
TGTGCCAGCAGTGAACCGGCAGGGGGCTCGAACACTGAAGCTTTCTTT
CASSEPAGGSNTEAFF
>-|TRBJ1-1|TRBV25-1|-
TGTGCCAGCAGTGATACGGGCCGAACGCCTGAAGCTTTCTTT
CASSDTGRTPEAFF
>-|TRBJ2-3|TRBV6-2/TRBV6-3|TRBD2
TGTGCCAGCAGTTACTCCCTAGCGGGGGGCCCGGATACGCAGTATTTT
CASSYSLAGGPDTQYF
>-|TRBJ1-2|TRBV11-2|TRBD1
TGTGCCAGCAGCTTAGGGGGGGTGAGGACAGGACGTGGCTACACCTTC
CASSLGGVRTGRGYTF
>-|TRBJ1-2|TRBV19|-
TGTGCCAGTAGCACCGCCCCCCAGGGGCCCTATGGCTACACCTTC
CASSTAPQGPYGYTF
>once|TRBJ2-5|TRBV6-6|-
TGTGCCAGCAGTTACTCGACGGGAATAGAGACCCAGTACTTC
CASSYSTGIETQYF
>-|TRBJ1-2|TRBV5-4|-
TGTGCCAGCAGCTATGGGTTGGGGGCTTCCAACTATGGCTACACCTTC
CASSYGLGASNYGYTF
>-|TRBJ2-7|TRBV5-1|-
TGCGCCAGCAGCCTAAACGGCGGTCTAAGGAATGGCGAGCAGTACTTC
CASSLNGGLRNGEQYF
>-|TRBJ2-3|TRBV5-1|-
TGCGCCAGCGGAGGGCCGAGCACAGATACGCAGTATTTT
CASGGPSTDTQYF
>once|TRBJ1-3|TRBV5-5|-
TGTGCCAGCAGCTTGTATAACAGGGAATCTGGAAACACCATATATTTT
CASSLYNRESGNTIYF
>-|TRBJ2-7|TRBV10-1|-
TGCGCCAGCAGTGAGTCTAACTCAAACGAGCAGTACTTC
CASSESNSNEQYF
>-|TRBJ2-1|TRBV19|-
TGTGCCAGTAGGGCGGGCAGCTACAATGAGCAGTTCTTC
CASRAGSYNEQFF
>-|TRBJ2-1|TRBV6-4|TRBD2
TGTGCCAGCAGTGACCCAGCGGGGGGGCCTGGGCATGAGCAGTTCTTC
CASSDPAGGPGHEQFF
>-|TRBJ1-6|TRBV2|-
TGTGCCAGCGGCAACCGAGTGACAGGTTTCAGGGGTTCACCCCTCCACTTT
CASGNRVTGFRGSPLHF
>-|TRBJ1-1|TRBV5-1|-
TGCGCCAGCAGTCATAAGGGGATGAACACTGAAGCTTTCTTT
CASSHKGMNTEAFF
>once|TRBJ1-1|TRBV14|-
TGTGCCAGCAGCCAAGCGTGGAACACTGAAGCTTTCTTT
CASSQAWNTEAFF
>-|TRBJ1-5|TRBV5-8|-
TGTGCCAGCAGCTTGGGCGGAAGCCAGCCCCAGCATTTT
CASSLGGSQPQHF
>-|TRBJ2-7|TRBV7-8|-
TGTGCCAGCAGCCCGGGAGGACAGAACTACGAGCAGTACTTC
CASSPGGQNYEQYF
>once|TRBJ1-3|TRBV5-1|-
TGCGCCAGCGCCAGGGTACCTGGAAACACCATATATTTT
CASARVPGNTIYF
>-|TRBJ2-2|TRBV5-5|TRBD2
TGTGCCAGCAGCGCAACTAGCGGGGGGGCATCCAGGTCGTTGCTGTTTTTT
CASSATSGGASRSLLFF